Shown below are 8 T cell receptor beta chains from a single sample sequenced in a study of blood T cell repertoires in COVID-19. Profiled with immunoSEQ multiplex PCR; TCRdb holds only in-frame clones, not every one. Of about 47,000 clones listed, roughly 80% are singletons. Sequencing used peripheral blood. These receptors originate from a man over 45 with acute or convalescent COVID-19.

The J gene is TRBJ2-7, the V gene TRBV27; 9 bases fit TRBD2. V gave up 1 base and J gave up 7 bases; unmatched junction bases: 11. CDR3 length: 16 amino acids. The germline V gene has CDR1 MNHEY and CDR2 SMNVEV (reference sequence). The CDR3 bases are TGTGCCAGCAGTTTATGGGGCGGCGGGGGGGCCAATGAGCAGTACTTC. This codes for CASSLWGGGGANEQYF.

The rearrangement uses TRBV2 and TRBJ2-3; TRBD2 matches 8 bases. The CDR3 runs 17 residues. After removal of 6 bases from V and 3 bases from J, the junction contained 14 bases not matched to a gene. Germline CDR1 SNHLY, CDR2 FYNNEI. This chain's CDR3 is CASRRPSAGDSTDTQYF. Here the CDR3 DNA reads TGTGCCAGCAGGAGGCCTTCAGCGGGGGATTCAACAGATACGCAGTATTTT.

The V call is TRBV19, the J call TRBJ2-3, with D perhaps matching TRBD2 (6 bases). Trimming shortened V by 7 bases and J by 0 bases, and 14 bases separated the two germline ends. CDR3 length: 15 residues. Germline CDR1 LNHDA, CDR2 SQIVND (reference sequence). The CDR3 protein is CASKPGTSSTDTQYF. Written as DNA, the CDR3 is TGTGCCAGTAAACCCGGGACTTCGAGCACAGATACGCAGTATTTT.

A single count supports this clone. V gene TRBV3-1 (or the pseudogene TRBV3-2) combines with J gene TRBJ2-7; 8 positions agree with TRBD1. CDR3 length: 14 residues. The ends lost 4 bases at V and 3 bases at J; junction bases unmatched: 5. The germline V gene encodes CDR1 LGHDT and CDR2 YNNKEL (reference sequence). The DNA of the CDR3 is TGTGCCAGCAGCCCTCGGACAGGGAACTACGAGCAGTACTTC. This gives the protein CASSPRTGNYEQYF.

The chain has TRBV23-1 and TRBJ2-5; 7 nucleotides agree with TRBD1. TRBV23-1 is placed among ORFs of uncertain function. The ends lost 4 bases at V and 5 bases at J; junction bases unmatched: 7. The CDR3 loop spans 14 amino acids. For the CDR3, the DNA is TGCGCCAGCAGTCCCCGACAGGGCGGGGAGACCCAGTACTTC. Translated: CASSPRQGGETQYF.

The V gene is TRBV6-1, the J gene TRBJ1-6, with TRBD1 identical over 7 bases. The germline CDR1 and CDR2 sequences are MNHNS and SASEGT. V lost 3 bases to trimming and J lost 8 bases; unmatched junction nucleotides: 7. This CDR3 region has 15 residues. This chain's CDR3 is CASSDPRQGDSPLHF. CDR3 sequence (DNA): TGTGCCAGCAGTGACCCCCGCCAGGGGGATTCACCCCTCCACTTT.

J is TRBJ1-2 and V is TRBV27; 7 positions match TRBD1. The junction had 4 bases not matched to a gene; V was cut back by 5 bases and J by 4 bases. CDR3 length equals 13 residues. CDR1 is MNHEY and CDR2 is SMNVEV in the germline V gene (reference sequence). The DNA of the CDR3 is TGTGCCAGCAGTCTCCAGGGGGTCTATGGCTACACCTTC. Its protein product is CASSLQGVYGYTF.

A single count supports this clone. The CDR3 DNA reads TGTGCCAGCAGCTTTTGGGCGGGGACAGCTAATGAAAAACTGTTTTTT. Amino acid sequence: CASSFWAGTANEKLFF. The gene calls are TRBV7-9 and TRBJ1-4; 7 bases line up with TRBD1. Trimming removed 3 bases from V and 3 bases from J; junction bases left unmatched: 7. There are 16 residues in the CDR3. Germline loops: CDR1 SEHNR, CDR2 FQNEAQ (reference sequence).